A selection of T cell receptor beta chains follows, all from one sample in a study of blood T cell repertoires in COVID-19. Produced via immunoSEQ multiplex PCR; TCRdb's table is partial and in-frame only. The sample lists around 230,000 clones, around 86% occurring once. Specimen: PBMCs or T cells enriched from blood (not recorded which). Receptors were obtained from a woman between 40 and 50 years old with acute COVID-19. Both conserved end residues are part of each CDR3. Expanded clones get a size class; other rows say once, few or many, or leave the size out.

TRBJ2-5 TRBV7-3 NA CASSPAGVQETQYF
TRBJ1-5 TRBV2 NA CASRGGGQPQHF
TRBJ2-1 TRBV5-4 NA CASSRDSSSYNEQFF
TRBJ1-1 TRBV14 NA CASSPSQGIKSTEAFF
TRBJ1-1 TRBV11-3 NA CASSSRDTNTEAFF
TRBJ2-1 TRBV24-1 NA CATSDAGQGYNEQFF
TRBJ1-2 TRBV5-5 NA CASRSDRGSAGYTF
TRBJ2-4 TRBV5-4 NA CASSSDRSVQYF
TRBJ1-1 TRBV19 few CASISDRGGNTEAFF
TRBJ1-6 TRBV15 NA CATSRQRPGDSPLHF
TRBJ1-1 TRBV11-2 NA CASSLGAKGLAFF
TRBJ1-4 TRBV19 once CASSIGTADEKLFF
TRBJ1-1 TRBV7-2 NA CASSLGGTGGEAFF
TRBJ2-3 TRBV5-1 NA CASSLNLRSTDTQYF
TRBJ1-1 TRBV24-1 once CATSETGVTEAFF
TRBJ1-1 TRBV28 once CASSLGTGPNTEAFF
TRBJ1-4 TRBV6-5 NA CASSYLGPSDEKLFF
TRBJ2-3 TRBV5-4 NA CASRRTGASTDTQYF
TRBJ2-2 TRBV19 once CASRGNGGPYSGELFF
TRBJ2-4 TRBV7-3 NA CASSLLGRGQDIQYF
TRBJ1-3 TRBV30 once CPVSGNTIYF
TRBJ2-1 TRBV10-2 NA CASSAQSGLNEQFF
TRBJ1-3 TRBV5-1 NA CASSLAVGGAGNTIYF
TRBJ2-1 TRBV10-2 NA CASSEYRNNEQFF
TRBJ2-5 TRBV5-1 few CASSLVLGGVSETQYF
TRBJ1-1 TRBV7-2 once CASSLSDRAPEAFF
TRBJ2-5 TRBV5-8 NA CASSLGQGDEETQYF
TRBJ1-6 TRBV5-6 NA CASSNAHGGASNSPLHF
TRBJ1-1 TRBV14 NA CASSQRTGMDTEAFF
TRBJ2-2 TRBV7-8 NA CASSLDRANTGELFF
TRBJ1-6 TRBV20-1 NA CSASGRGLSPLHF
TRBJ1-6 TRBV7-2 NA CASSVDRTGGSSPLHF
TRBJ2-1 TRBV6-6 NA CASSPLQPFLKSSYNEQFF
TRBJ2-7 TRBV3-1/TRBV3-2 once CASSLLWDNSHEQYF
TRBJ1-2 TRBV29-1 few CSVESGTALPGYTF
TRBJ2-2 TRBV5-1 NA CASSQGPPAGELFF
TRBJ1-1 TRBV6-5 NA CASSYSSWNTEAFF
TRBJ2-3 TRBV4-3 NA CASSQDWGLRTDTQYF
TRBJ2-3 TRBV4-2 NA CASSQGLAGVGYF
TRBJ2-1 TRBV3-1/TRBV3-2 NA CASSQDMSGGGKMNEQFF
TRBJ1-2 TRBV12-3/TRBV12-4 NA CASSQTDYGYTF
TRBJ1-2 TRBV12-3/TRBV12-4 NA CASSRVPDGYTF
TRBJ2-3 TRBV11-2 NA CASSLVGVDTQYF
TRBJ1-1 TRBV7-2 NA CASSWGQGASPNTEAFF
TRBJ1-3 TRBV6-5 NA CASSNRGSGNTIYF
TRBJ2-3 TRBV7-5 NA CVRSLGQALVTDTQYF
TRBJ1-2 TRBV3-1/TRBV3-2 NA CASSQARVGNYGYTF
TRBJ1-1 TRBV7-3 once CASSLSRVAEAFF
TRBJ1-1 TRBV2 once CASSAGTGGREAFF
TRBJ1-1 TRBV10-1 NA CASSGQGGTEAFF
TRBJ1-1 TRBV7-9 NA CASSLRGGTEAFF
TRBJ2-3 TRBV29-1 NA CSVVVGQGADTQYF